These 5 T cell receptor beta chains were all obtained from the same sample, sequenced in a study of human T cells and chemical hapten exposure. The time point: patch test 2, 6 weeks after DPC sensitization. The sample's treatment: therapeutic diphenylcyclopropenone sensitization with weekly scalp DPC. TCRdb called the RACE reads again in MiXCR, with one record for every CDR3 protein. Counted here are tens of thousands of distinct CDR3 sequences, approximately 10% occurring once; the ten biggest clones make up 2.2%. The sequencing used whole blood, collected in connection with sensitization to the hapten diphenylcyclopropenone (DPC). These receptors all stem from a middle-aged man with alopecia areata. Some clones in this sample may be carry-over from other donors' samples.

This chain joins TRBV12-3 or TRBV12-4 and TRBJ1-5, with D unresolved. Trimming stripped 2 bases from V and 5 bases from J, with 13 bases between. CDR3 length equals 15 residues. CDR3 loop: CASSLSGFVDQPQHF. In DNA form, the CDR3 reads TGTGCCAGCAGTTTATCTGGGTTTGTTGATCAGCCCCAGCATTTT.

This sequence joins TRBV2 and TRBJ2-3; TRBD2 matches at 7 bases. Germline values: CDR1 SNHLY, CDR2 FYNNEI. The length of the CDR3 is 13 residues. The CDR3 DNA is TGTGTCTCGCGGAGCGGGGGCACAGATACGCAGTATTTT. Its translation is CVSRSGGTDTQYF.

This clonotype has just a few counts. The chain couples TRBV5-1 to TRBJ1-3; unclear D gene. Per germline, CDR1 SGHRS and CDR2 YFSETQ. CDR3 size: 15 residues. V was shortened by 4 bases and J by 4 bases, with 15 bases between the two germline ends. The CDR3 protein is CASSPGRTVGNTIYF. The CDR3 bases are TGCGCCAGCAGCCCAGGACGGACCGTGGGAAACACCATATATTTT.

This CDR3 is CARGEEQYV. CDR3 DNA: TGTGCCAGGGGGGAAGAGCAGTACGTC. V and J are TRBV21-1 and TRBJ2-7; TRBD1 is the table's D call and was not checked against the DNA. TRBV21-1 is recorded as a pseudogene. The CDR3 spans 9 residues.

The chain carries TRBV6-1 and TRBJ1-6; maybe TRBD1 (5 bases). CDR1 MNHNS and CDR2 SASEGT come from the germline V gene. This CDR3 is built from 17 residues. With 7 bases removed from V and 7 bases from J, the gap between germline ends came to 23 bases. The CDR3 loop reads CASTSLGGVQANSPLHF. The CDR3 DNA reads as TGTGCCAGCACGTCTCTCGGAGGGGTACAGGCGAATTCACCCCTCCACTTT.